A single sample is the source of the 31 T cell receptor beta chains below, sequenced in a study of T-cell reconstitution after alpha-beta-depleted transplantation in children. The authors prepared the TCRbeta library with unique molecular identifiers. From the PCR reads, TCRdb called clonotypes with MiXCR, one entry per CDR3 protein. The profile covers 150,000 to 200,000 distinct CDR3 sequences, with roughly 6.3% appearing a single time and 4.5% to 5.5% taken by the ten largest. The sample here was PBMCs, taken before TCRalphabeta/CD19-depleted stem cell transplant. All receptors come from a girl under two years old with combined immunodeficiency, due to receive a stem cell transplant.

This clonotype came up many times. The CDR3 DNA reads TGCAGCGTAGACCAGGAATTTTATAGCAATCAGCCCCAGCATTTT. It codes for CSVDQEFYSNQPQHF. The chain is built from TRBV29-1 and TRBJ1-5; unclear D gene. This CDR3 spans 15 amino acids. Germline lookup yields CDR1 SQVTM and CDR2 ANQGSEA. V was pared by 6 bases and J by 0 bases, with 15 bases between.

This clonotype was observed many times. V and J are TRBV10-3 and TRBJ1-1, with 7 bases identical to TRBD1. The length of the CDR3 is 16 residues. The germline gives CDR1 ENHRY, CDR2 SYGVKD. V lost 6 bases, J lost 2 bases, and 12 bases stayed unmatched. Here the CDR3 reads CAISKDRWFQNTEAFF. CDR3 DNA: TGTGCCATCAGCAAGGACAGGTGGTTCCAAAACACTGAAGCTTTCTTT.

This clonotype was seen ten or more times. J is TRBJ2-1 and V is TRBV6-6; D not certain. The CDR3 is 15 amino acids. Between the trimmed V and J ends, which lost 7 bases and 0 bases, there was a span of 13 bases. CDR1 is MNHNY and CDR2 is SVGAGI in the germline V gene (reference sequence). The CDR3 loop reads CASTSTAGSYNEQFF. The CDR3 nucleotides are TGTGCCAGCACCTCTACGGCCGGCTCCTACAATGAGCAGTTCTTC.

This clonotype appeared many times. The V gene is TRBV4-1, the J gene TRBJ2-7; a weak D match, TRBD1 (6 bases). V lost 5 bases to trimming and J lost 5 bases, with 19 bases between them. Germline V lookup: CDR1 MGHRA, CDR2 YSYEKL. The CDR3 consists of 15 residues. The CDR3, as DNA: TGCGCCAGCAGCAGCCGGGACATGAAACCGAACGAGCAGTACTTC. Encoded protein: CASSSRDMKPNEQYF.

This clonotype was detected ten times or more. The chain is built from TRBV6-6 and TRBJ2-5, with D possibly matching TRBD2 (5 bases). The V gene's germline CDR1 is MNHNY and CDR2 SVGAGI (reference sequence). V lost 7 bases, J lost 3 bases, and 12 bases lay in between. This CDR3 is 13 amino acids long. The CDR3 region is CASIREEEETQYF. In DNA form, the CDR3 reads TGTGCCAGCATTCGTGAGGAGGAAGAGACCCAGTACTTC.

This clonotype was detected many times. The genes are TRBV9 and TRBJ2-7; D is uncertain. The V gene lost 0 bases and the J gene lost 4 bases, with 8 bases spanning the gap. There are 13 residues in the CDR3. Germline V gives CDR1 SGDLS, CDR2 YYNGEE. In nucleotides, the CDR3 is TGTGCCAGCAGCGTAGCTTTCGGTTACGAGCAGTACTTC. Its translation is CASSVAFGYEQYF.

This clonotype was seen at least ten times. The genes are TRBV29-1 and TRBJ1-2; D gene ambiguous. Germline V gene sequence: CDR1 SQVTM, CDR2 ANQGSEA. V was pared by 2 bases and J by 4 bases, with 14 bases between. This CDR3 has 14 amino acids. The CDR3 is CSVETHTTLYGYTF. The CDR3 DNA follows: TGCAGCGTTGAAACGCACACAACACTCTATGGCTACACCTTC.

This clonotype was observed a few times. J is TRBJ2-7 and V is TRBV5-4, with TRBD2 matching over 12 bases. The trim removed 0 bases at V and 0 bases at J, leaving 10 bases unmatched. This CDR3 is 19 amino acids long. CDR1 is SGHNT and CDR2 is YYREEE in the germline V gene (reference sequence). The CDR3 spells CASSLVSATSGGDSYEQYF. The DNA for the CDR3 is TGTGCCAGCAGCTTGGTTTCCGCGACTAGCGGGGGAGACTCCTACGAGCAGTACTTC.

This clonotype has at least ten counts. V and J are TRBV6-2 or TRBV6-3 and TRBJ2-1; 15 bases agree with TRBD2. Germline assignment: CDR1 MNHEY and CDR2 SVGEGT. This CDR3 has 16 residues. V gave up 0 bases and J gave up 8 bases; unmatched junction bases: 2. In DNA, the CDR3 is TGTGCCAGCAGTTACTCAAGGACTAGCGGGGGGGATGAGCAGTTCTTC. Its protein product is CASSYSRTSGGDEQFF.

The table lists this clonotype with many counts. CDR3 sequence (DNA): TGTGCCAGCAGCTTTTACCCCAACTTGGGGGATGAGCAGTTCTTC. Translating gives CASSFYPNLGDEQFF. The rearrangement uses TRBV7-8 and TRBJ2-1; perhaps D is TRBD1 or TRBD2 (5 bases each). Germline-derived CDR1 and CDR2 are SGHVS and FQNEAQ. This CDR3 contains 15 residues. V gave up 3 bases and J gave up 8 bases, with 17 bases separating them.

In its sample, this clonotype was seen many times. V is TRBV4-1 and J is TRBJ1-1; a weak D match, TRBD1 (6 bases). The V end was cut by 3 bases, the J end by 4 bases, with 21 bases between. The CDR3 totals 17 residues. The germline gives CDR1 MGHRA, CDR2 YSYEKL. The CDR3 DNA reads TGCGCCAGCAGCCACCCCGAAACGGGACAACTCCTCACTGAAGCTTTCTTT. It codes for CASSHPETGQLLTEAFF.

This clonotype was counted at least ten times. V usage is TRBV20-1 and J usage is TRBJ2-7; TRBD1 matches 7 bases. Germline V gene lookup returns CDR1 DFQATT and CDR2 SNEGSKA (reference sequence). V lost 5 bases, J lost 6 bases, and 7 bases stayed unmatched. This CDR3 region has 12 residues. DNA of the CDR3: TGCAGTGCTTCAACAGGGGCGCGCGAGCAGTACTTC. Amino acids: CSASTGAREQYF.

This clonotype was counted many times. The CDR3 loop reads CATSREGSSGNTIYF. CDR3 coding DNA: TGTGCCACCAGCAGAGAGGGGAGCTCTGGAAACACCATATATTTT. The chain has TRBV15 and TRBJ1-3; no firm D call. The CDR3 is 15 amino acids. Trimming shortened V by 0 bases and J by 0 bases, and 6 bases separated the two germline ends. Per the germline V gene, CDR1 is LNHNV and CDR2 is YYDKDF (reference sequence).

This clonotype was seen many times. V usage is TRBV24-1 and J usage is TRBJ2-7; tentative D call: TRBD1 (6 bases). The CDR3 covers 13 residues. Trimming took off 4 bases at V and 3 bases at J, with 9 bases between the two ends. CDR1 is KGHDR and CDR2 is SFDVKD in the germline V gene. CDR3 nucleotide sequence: TGTGCCACCAGTGACACAGGGTACTACGAGCAGTACTTC. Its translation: CATSDTGYYEQYF.

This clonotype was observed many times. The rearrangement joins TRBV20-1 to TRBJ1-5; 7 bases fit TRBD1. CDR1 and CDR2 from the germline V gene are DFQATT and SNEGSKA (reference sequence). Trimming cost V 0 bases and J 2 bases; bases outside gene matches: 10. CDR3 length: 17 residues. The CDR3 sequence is CSARDITWGQRNQPQHF. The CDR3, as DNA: TGCAGTGCTAGAGACATAACGTGGGGACAGCGCAATCAGCCCCAGCATTTT.

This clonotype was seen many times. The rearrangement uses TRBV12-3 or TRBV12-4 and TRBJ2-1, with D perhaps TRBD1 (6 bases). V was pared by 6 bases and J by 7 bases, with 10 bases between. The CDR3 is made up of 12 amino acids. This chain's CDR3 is CASSPTGNEQFF. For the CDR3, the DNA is TGTGCCAGCAGCCCGACAGGTAATGAGCAGTTCTTC.

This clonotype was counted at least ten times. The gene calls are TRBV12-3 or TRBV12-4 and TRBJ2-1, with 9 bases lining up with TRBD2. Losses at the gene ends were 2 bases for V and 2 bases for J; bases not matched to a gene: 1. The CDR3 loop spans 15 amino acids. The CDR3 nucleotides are TGTGCCAGCAGTTTACTAGCGGGGACCTACAATGAGCAGTTCTTC. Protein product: CASSLLAGTYNEQFF.

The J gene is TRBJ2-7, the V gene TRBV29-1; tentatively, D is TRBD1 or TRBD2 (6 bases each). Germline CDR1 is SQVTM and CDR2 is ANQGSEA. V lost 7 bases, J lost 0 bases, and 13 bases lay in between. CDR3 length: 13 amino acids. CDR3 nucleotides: TGCAGCGCTCTCGGGGGCAGCTCCTACGAGCAGTACTTC. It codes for CSALGGSSYEQYF.

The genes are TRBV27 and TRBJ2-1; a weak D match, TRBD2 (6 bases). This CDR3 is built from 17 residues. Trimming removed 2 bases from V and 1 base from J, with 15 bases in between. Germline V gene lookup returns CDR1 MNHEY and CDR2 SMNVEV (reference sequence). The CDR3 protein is CASSLVPSGLSYNEQFF. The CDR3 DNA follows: TGTGCCAGCAGTTTAGTGCCCAGCGGGTTGTCCTACAATGAGCAGTTCTTC.

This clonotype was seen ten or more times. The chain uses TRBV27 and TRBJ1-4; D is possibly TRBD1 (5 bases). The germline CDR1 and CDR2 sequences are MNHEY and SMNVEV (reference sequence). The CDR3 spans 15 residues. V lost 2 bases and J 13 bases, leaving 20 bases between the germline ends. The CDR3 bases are TGTGCCAGCAGTTTAATCCGAACAGGCGTCGGAACACTGTTTTTT. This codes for CASSLIRTGVGTLFF.

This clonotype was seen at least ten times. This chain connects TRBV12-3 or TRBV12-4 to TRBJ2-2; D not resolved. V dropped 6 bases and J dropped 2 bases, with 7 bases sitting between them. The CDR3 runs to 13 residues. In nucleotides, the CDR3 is TGTGCCAGCAGGCCCCTCAACACCGGGGAGCTGTTTTTT. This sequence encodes CASRPLNTGELFF.

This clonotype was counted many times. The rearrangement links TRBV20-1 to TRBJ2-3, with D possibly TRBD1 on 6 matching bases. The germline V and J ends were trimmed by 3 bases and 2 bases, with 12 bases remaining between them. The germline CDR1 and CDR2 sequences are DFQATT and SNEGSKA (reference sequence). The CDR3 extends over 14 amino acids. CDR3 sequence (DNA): TGCAGTGCTAGCGGACAGACTTCCACAGATACGCAGTATTTT. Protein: CSASGQTSTDTQYF.

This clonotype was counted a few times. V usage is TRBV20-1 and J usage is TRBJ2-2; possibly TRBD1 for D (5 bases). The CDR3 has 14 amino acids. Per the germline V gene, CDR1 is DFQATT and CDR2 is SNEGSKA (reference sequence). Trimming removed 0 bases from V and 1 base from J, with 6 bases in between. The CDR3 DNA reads TGCAGTGCTAGAGATCAGGGGAACACCGGGGAGCTGTTTTTT. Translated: CSARDQGNTGELFF.

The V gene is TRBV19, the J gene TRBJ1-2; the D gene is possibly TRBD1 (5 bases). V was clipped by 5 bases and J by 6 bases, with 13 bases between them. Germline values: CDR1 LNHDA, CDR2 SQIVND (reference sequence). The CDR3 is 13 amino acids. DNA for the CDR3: TGTGCCAGTAGTCCGGGGACTGATAATGGCTACACCTTC. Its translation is CASSPGTDNGYTF.

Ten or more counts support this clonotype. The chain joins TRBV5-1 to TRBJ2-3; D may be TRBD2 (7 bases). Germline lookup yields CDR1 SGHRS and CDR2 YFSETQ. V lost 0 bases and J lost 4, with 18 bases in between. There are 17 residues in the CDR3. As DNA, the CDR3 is TGCGCCAGCAGCTTGGCTACGGGGGGCCTGCGAGCAGATACGCAGTATTTT. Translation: CASSLATGGLRADTQYF. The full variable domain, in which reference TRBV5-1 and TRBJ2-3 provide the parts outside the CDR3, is KAGVTQTPRYLIKTRGQQVTLSCSPISGHRSVSWYQQTPGQGLQFLFEYFSETQRNKGNFPGRFSGRQFSNSRSEMNVSTLELGDSALYLCASSLATGGLRADTQYFGPGTRLTVL.

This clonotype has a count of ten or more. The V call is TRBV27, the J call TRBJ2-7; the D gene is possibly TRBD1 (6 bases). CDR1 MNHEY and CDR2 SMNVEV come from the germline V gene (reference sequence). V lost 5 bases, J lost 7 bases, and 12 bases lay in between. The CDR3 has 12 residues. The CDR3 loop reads CASSQPGTEQYF. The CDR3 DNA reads TGTGCCAGCAGTCAACCCGGGACAGAGCAGTACTTC.

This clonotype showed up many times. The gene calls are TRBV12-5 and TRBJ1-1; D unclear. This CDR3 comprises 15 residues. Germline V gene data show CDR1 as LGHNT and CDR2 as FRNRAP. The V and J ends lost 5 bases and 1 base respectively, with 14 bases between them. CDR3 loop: CASGPSLGANTEAFF. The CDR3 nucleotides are TGTGCTAGTGGTCCCTCCCTAGGAGCGAACACTGAAGCTTTCTTT.

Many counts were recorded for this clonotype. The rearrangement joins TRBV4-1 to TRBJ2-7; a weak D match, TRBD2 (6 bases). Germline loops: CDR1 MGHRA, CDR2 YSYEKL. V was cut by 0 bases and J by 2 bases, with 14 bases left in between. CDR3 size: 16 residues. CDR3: CASSQDLERVAYEQYF. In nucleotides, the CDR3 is TGCGCCAGCAGCCAAGATCTGGAGCGGGTGGCCTACGAGCAGTACTTC.

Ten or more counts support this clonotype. Here the CDR3 DNA reads TGCAGCGGGTGGGATATAAGGGCGTATGAGCAGTTCTTC. It translates to CSGWDIRAYEQFF. This rearrangement joins TRBV29-1 to TRBJ2-1; no firm D call. Germline V gene data show CDR1 as SQVTM and CDR2 as ANQGSEA. The CDR3 is 13 amino acids. V was trimmed by 7 bases and J by 8 bases, leaving 18 bases between them.

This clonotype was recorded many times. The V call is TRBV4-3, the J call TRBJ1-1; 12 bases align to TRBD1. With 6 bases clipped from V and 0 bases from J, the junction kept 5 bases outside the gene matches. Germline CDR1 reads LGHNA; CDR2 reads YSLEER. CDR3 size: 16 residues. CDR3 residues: CASRHGTGGMNTEAFF. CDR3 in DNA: TGCGCCAGCAGACACGGGACAGGGGGCATGAACACTGAAGCTTTCTTT.

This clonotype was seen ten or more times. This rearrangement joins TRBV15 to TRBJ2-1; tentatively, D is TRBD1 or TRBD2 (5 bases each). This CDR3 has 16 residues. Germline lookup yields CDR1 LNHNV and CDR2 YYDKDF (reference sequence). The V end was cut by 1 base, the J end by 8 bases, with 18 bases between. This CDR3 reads CATSRVGPVIIDEQFF. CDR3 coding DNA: TGTGCCACCAGCAGAGTGGGACCTGTTATTATAGATGAGCAGTTCTTC.